This T cell receptor (beta chain) was sequenced during a study of T cell changes during pregnancy in multiple sclerosis. The data were produced by immunoSEQ multiplex PCR, yet TCRdb's version contains in-frame clones alone and is incomplete. The data contain fewer than 110,000 clones, less than 95% of them seen just once; the ten biggest clones take up around 0.8%. This clone has just one count. The germline gives CDR1 KGHSH, CDR2 LQKENI. CDR3 length equals 15 residues. Trimming stripped 4 bases from V and 6 bases from J, with 18 bases between. The V gene is TRBV18, the J gene TRBJ1-2, with D unclear. The sequence was collected from a female donor in good health, enrolled as a control in a pregnancy study. The sequencing used peripheral blood, collected in the third trimester of pregnancy. CDR3 bases: TGTGCCAGCTCACAATCCAGGACTCCGATCGATGGCTACACCTTC. Translating it yields CASSQSRTPIDGYTF.